This T cell receptor (beta chain) was found in a study of blood T cell repertoires in COVID-19 (dated by TCRdb to between 2020 and 2021). A note on the overall study: Collaborator samples came from the United States, Italy and Spain and covered acute and convalescent phases of COVID-19. The sample metadata nearly always contained a de-identified subject ID, COVID-19 status, age in years and sex. The samples were drawn from the first 160 participants of the ongoing ImmuneRACE study and from 1,254 subjects provided by 6 global collaborators. The prospective study material was composed of cDNA or gDNA derived from T cells, B-cell-depleted T cells, or PBMCs. Deeply sampled blood TCRbeta repertoires from subjects exposed to, actively infected with, or recovered from COVID-19 were included in the dataset. Where available, HLA class I and class II types were taken from metadata supplied by the sample provider and were not determined by assay-based typing. The repertoires were released in a freely available public database meant as a resource for research on the immune response to SARS-CoV-2. Broader findings and caveats from the paper: How much clinical and demographic metadata was included differed by source and by participant, and the metadata was provided uncurated.

In Seattle, one collaborating source enrolled patients while the infection was active and tracked those patients longitudinally over the course of disease. Each collaborating institution followed its own protocols to collect whole blood in K2EDTA tubes. Collaborator samples were shipped for TCRbeta analysis as frozen whole blood, isolated PBMCs, or DNA extracted from either sample type. Comments on this clone: Its antigen has not been determined. No per-base quality is available; no much larger clone lies one base away.

TCRbeta CDR3 regions were amplified from genomic DNA by means of the immunoSEQ Assay, a bias-controlled multiplex PCR. From the authors' description of their analysis: The number of nucleated cells in each sample was estimated from the amplification of reference gene primers within the assay. To quantify the absolute abundance of each unique TCRbeta CDR3 rearrangement, sequence reads were collapsed and filtered. For each sample, productive Simpson clonality was calculated by taking the square root of Simpson's diversity index across productive rearrangements. TCRdb's version of the immuneACCESS table is confined to in-frame rearrangements and falls short of the full clone set. An unresolved V gene accounts for under half of the shortfall where checked; the remainder is of unknown origin. That table furnishes V, J and clone size, whereas the DNA furnished D and trimming. The sample table shows over 200,000 clones, and 75% to 85% are seen once. Of the sample, around 1.3% is held by the ten largest clones.

The germline V and J ends show losses of 6 bases and 7 bases respectively, and no gene match explains 19 bases of the junction. Reading from cysteine to phenylalanine, the CDR3 counts 17 amino acids. The retained sequence is limited to the CDR3, 51 bases, with the frame set at the first base. According to the germline V gene (reference sequence), CDR1 reads SEHNR and CDR2 reads FQNEAQ. The sequencing input was peripheral blood. This clonotype was obtained from a woman aged 25-40 years with COVID-19, enrolled during active disease. This sequence uses TRBV7-9 and TRBJ1-1, with 8 central nucleotides matching TRBD1. In nucleotide form, the sequence is TGTGCCAGCAGACAGAGGACAGGGAGGAGTTTTAGCCTTGAAGCTTTCTTT. This yields the protein CASRQRTGRSFSLEAFF.